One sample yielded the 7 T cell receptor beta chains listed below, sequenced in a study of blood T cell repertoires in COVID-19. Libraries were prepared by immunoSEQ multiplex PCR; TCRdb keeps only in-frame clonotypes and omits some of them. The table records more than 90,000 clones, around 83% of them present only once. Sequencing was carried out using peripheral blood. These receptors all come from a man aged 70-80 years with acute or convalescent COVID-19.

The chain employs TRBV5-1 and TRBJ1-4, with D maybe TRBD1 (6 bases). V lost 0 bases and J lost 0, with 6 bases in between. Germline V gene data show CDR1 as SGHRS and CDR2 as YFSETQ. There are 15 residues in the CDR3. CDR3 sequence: CASSLGTATNEKLFF. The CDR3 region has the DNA TGCGCCAGCAGCTTGGGGACAGCAACTAATGAAAAACTGTTTTTT. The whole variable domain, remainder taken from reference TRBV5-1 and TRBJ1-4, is KAGVTQTPRYLIKTRGQQVTLSCSPISGHRSVSWYQQTPGQGLQFLFEYFSETQRNKGNFPGRFSGRQFSNSRSEMNVSTLELGDSALYLCASSLGTATNEKLFFGSGTQLSVL.

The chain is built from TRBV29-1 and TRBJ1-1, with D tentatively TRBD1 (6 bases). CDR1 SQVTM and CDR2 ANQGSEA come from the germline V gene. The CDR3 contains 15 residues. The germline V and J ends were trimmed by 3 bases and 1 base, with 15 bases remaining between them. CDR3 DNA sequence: TGCAGCGTTGACCCAAGGGACACCAGGAACACTGAAGCTTTCTTT. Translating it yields CSVDPRDTRNTEAFF. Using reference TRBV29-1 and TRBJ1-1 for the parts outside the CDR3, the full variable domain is SAVISQKPSRDICQRGTSLTIQCQVDSQVTMMFWYRQQPGQSLTLIATANQGSEATYESGFVIDKFPISRPNLTFSTLTVSNMSPEDSSIYLCSVDPRDTRNTEAFFGQGTRLTVV.

The CDR3 DNA sequence: TGTGCCATCAGCCTCGAAACAGGGAGTAAGAAGTACTTC. This encodes CAISLETGSKKYF. The V gene is TRBV10-3, the J gene TRBJ2-7; possible D gene TRBD1, 6 bases. CDR1 and CDR2 (germline): ENHRY, SYGVKD. The V gene lost 6 bases and the J gene lost 11 bases, with 20 bases spanning the gap. This CDR3 region has 13 residues.

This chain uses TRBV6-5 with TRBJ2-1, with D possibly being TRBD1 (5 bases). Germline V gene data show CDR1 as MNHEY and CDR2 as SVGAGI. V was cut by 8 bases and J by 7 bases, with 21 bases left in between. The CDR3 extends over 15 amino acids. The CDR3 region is CASRAGLPLGNEQFF. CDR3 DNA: TGTGCCAGCCGGGCAGGGTTACCCCTAGGGAATGAGCAGTTCTTC.

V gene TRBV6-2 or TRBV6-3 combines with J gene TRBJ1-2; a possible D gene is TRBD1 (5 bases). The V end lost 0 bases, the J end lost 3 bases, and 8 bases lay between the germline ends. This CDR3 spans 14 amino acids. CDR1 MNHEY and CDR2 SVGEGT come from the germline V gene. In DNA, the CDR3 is TGTGCCAGCAGTTACTCGGCGGGGGACTATGGCTACACCTTC. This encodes CASSYSAGDYGYTF.

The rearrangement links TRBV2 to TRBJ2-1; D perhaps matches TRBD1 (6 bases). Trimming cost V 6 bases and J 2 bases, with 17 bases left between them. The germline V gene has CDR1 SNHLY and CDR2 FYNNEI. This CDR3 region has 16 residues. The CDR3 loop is CASRSQGLGTYNEQFF. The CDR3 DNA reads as TGTGCCAGCAGATCACAGGGATTAGGGACCTACAATGAGCAGTTCTTC.

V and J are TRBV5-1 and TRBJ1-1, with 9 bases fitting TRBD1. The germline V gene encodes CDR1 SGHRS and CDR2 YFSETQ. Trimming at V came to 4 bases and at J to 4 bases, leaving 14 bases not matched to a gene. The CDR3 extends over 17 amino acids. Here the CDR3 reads CASSGGTGTGRGTEAFF. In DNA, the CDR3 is TGCGCCAGCAGCGGAGGGACCGGGACAGGGAGAGGCACTGAAGCTTTCTTT. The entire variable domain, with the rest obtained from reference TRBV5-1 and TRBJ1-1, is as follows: KAGVTQTPRYLIKTRGQQVTLSCSPISGHRSVSWYQQTPGQGLQFLFEYFSETQRNKGNFPGRFSGRQFSNSRSEMNVSTLELGDSALYLCASSGGTGTGRGTEAFFGQGTRLTVV.